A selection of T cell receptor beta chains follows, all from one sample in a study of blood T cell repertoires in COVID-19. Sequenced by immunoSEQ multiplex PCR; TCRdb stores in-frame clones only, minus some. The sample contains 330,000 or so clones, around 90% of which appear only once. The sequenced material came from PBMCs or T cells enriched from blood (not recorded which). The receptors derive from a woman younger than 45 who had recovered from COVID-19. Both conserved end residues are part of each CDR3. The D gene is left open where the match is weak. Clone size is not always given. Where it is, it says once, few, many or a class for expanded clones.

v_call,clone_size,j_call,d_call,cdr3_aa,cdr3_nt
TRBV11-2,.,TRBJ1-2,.,CASSFDPGAANYGYTF,TGTGCCAGCAGCTTTGATCCAGGGGCGGCTAACTATGGCTACACCTTC
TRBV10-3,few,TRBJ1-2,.,CALKGGVGDYGYTF,TGTGCCCTTAAAGGCGGGGTCGGAGACTATGGCTACACCTTC
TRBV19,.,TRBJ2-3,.,CASKASSTDTQYF,TGTGCCAGTAAAGCATCTAGCACAGATACGCAGTATTTT
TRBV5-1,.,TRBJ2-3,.,CASSSGVSTDTQYF,TGCGCCAGCAGCTCGGGGGTTAGCACAGATACGCAGTATTTT
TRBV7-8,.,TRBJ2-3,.,CASSLARDTQYF,TGTGCCAGCAGCTTAGCTCGAGATACGCAGTATTTT
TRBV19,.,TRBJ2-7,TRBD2,CASSTLHKLAGQDEQYF,TGTGCCAGTAGTACCCTTCACAAACTAGCGGGACAGGACGAGCAGTACTTC
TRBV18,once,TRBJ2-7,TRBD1,CASSPGGQGAYEQYF,TGTGCCAGCTCACCCGGAGGACAGGGGGCTTACGAGCAGTACTTC
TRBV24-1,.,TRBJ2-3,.,CATSDSPFGVDTQYF,TGTGCCACCAGTGATTCTCCCTTCGGGGTGGATACGCAGTATTTT
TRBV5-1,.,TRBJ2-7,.,CASSFSSEQYF,TGCGCCAGCAGCTTTTCCTCCGAGCAGTACTTC
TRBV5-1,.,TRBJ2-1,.,CASSLGGHEQFF,TGCGCCAGCAGCTTGGGGGGGCATGAGCAGTTCTTC
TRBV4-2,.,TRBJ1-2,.,CASSQDGLNYGYTF,TGTGCCAGCAGCCAAGATGGACTCAACTATGGCTACACCTTC
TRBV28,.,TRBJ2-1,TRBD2,CASITGGAREQFF,TGTGCCAGCATAACCGGGGGGGCACGTGAGCAGTTCTTC